This TCR beta chain was identified in a study of OX40 agonist ivuxolimab in advanced cancers. On this clone itself: What it recognizes is unknown.

TCRdb keeps only in-frame clones here, not all; method: immunoSEQ multiplex PCR. The sample has around 40,000 clones; more than 70% are singletons. Overall study results and limits: CD4+ and CD8+ blood T cells expanded clonally by week 6 at 0.1 to 3.0 mg/kg.

The specimen comprised CD4+ or CD8+ T cells sorted from blood, sampled in a trial of the OX40 agonist ivuxolimab. The receptor was derived from an adult with an advanced solid tumor such as melanoma, head and neck, liver or kidney cancer.

CDR3 nucleotide sequence: TGTGCCAGCAGTCCCCCGGTATCCAACACTGAAGCTTTCTTT. Translating it yields CASSPPVSNTEAFF. The gene calls are TRBV6-6 and TRBJ1-1, with D unclear. Per germline, CDR1 MNHNY and CDR2 SVGAGI (reference sequence). The CDR3 is made up of 14 amino acids. V was clipped by 5 bases and J by 2 bases, with 12 bases between them.